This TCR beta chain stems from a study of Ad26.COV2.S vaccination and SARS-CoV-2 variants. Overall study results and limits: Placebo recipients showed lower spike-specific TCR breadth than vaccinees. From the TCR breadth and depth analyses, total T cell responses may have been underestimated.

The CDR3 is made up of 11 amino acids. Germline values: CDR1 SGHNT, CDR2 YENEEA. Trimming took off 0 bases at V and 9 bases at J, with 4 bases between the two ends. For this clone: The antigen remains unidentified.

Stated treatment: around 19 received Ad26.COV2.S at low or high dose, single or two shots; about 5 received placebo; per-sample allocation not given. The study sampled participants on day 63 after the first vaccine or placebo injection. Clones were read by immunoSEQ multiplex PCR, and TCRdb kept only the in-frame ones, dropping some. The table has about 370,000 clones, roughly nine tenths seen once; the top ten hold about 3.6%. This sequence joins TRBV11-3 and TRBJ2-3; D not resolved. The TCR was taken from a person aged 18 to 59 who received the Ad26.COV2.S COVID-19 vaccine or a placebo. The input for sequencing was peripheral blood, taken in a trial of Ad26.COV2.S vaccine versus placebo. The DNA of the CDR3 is TGTGCCAGCAGCTTAGATGGCACGCAGTATTTT. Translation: CASSLDGTQYF.